Sequencing of this TCR beta chain was carried out in a study of blood T cell repertoires in COVID-19. Study-wide context: The United States, Italy and Spain provided the acute and convalescent COVID-19 samples.

CDR3 size: 16 residues. Germline CDR1 is SGHVS and CDR2 is FNYEAQ. J gave up 8 bases and V 5 bases, and 12 bases lay outside the gene matches. TCRdb's table, derived via immunoSEQ multiplex PCR, lists solely in-frame clones and lacks some. Of about 140,000 clones in the sample, around nine tenths were seen once. This clonotype originated in a woman aged 40 to 50 with acute or convalescent COVID-19. The chain is built from TRBV7-6 and TRBJ1-4; the match to TRBD1 covers 9 bases. The sample consisted of peripheral blood. CDR3 amino acids: CASSPTGGAVREKLFF. The CDR3 nucleotides read TGTGCCAGCAGCCCCACAGGGGGCGCAGTCCGAGAAAAACTGTTTTTT.